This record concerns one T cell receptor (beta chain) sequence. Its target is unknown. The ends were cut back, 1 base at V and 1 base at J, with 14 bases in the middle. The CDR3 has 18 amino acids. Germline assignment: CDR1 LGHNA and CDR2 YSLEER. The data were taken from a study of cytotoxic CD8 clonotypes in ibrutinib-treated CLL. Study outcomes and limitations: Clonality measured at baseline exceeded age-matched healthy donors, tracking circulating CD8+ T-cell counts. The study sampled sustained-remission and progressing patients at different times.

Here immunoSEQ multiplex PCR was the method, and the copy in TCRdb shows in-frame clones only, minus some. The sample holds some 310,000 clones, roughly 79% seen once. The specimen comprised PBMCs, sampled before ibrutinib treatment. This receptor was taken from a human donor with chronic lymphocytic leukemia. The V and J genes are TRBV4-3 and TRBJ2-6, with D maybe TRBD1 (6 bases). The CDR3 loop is CASSQVFQGLSGANVLTF. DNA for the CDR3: TGCGCCAGCAGCCAAGTCTTCCAGGGGCTTTCTGGGGCCAACGTCCTGACTTTC.